The 3 T cell receptor beta chains in this list originate from one sample, sequenced in a study of technical replicates of blood from a few donors. TCRdb's table, derived via immunoSEQ multiplex PCR, lists solely in-frame clones and lacks some. Altogether almost 70,000 clones are present, around nine tenths being singletons, with the ten largest covering about 4.6%. The sequencing sample was made of PBMCs. The receptor set was obtained from a human donor in good health. Some clones in this sample may be carry-over from other donors' samples.

This rearrangement joins TRBV7-2 to TRBJ2-1; D perhaps matches TRBD2 (6 bases). Germline lookup yields CDR1 SGHTA and CDR2 FQGNSA. V lost 4 bases and J lost 8, with 12 bases in between. The CDR3 sequence is 13 residues long. The DNA of the CDR3 is TGTGCCAGCAGCTCGAGCGGGTTCTATGAGCAGTTCTTC. Its protein product is CASSSSGFYEQFF.

The CDR3 here is CASSSGSGRMDTQYF. CDR3 bases: TGTGCCAGCTCATCGGGCAGCGGGAGAATGGATACGCAGTATTTT. The chain uses TRBV18 and TRBJ2-3; 8 nucleotides agree with TRBD2. In germline, CDR1 is KGHSH, CDR2 LQKENI. The CDR3 is 15 amino acids. V was pared by 5 bases and J by 6 bases, with 10 bases of the junction left unmatched.

V gene TRBV7-8 combines with J gene TRBJ1-3, with TRBD1 matching 7 bases. The CDR3 sequence is 16 residues long. V shed 5 bases, J shed 7 bases, and the junction held 14 bases outside the gene matches. CDR1 SGHVS and CDR2 FQNEAQ come from the germline V gene. CDR3 region: CASSPSGQALVNTIYF. The CDR3 coding sequence is TGTGCCAGCAGCCCCAGCGGACAGGCCCTCGTTAACACCATATATTTT.